This passage covers 30 T cell receptor beta chains from one sample sequenced in a study of sequential checkpoint blockade in melanoma. Treatment meaning: randomized to nivolumab then ipilimumab (arm A) or the reverse (arm B). Method: immunoSEQ multiplex PCR; TCRdb's copy keeps in-frame clones and lacks some. The table records tens of thousands of clones, about 89% of them present only once. The sample here was CD8+ T cells sorted from blood (inferred from file names), taken from a patient given nivolumab and ipilimumab in sequence. The receptors shown here come from a human donor with melanoma.

V gene TRBV19 combines with J gene TRBJ1-1; a weak D match, TRBD1 (6 bases). Trimming took 6 bases from V and 4 from J, leaving 12 bases between them. CDR1 is LNHDA and CDR2 is SQIVND in the germline V gene (reference sequence). This CDR3 is built from 13 residues. Written as DNA, the CDR3 is TGTGCCAGTAGCCCAGGGGTGAGCACTGAAGCTTTCTTT. It is translated as CASSPGVSTEAFF.

This clone was observed once. The genes are TRBV7-9 and TRBJ1-1, with 11 bases matching TRBD1. The CDR3 covers 15 residues. Trimming took 3 bases from V and 5 from J; bases not matched to a gene: 5. Per the germline V gene, CDR1 is SEHNR and CDR2 is FQNEAQ (reference sequence). The CDR3 nucleotides are TGTGCCAGCAGCTTGGGACAGGGGGTAAAGACTGAAGCTTTCTTT. Translated, it gives CASSLGQGVKTEAFF.

The J gene is TRBJ2-7, the V gene TRBV7-6; 9 bases agree with TRBD1. Germline V gene lookup returns CDR1 SGHVS and CDR2 FNYEAQ. With V trimmed by 5 bases and J by 3 bases, 8 bases remained unmatched. CDR3 length equals 15 residues. The CDR3 reads CASSLAGTGIYEQYF. The CDR3 nucleotides read TGTGCCAGCAGCCTTGCCGGGACAGGGATCTACGAGCAGTACTTC. The full variable domain, completed using reference TRBV7-6 and TRBJ2-7, is GAGVSQSPRYKVTKRGQDVALRCDPISGHVSLYWYRQALGQGPEFLTYFNYEAQQDKSGLPNDRFSAERPEGSISTLTIQRTEQRDSAMYRCASSLAGTGIYEQYFGPGTRLTVT.

The chain joins TRBV19 to TRBJ2-1; possibly TRBD2 for D (5 bases). Trimming pared 11 bases from V and 4 bases from J, leaving 12 bases between. Germline V lookup: CDR1 LNHDA, CDR2 SQIVND (reference sequence). CDR3 length equals 12 residues. The CDR3 DNA follows: TGTGCCTCGTCTACGGGGTACAATGAGCAGTTCTTC. Amino acid sequence: CASSTGYNEQFF. Looking up the rest from reference TRBV19 and TRBJ2-1 gives the full variable domain: DGGITQSPKYLFRKEGQNVTLSCEQNLNHDAMYWYRQDPGQGLRLIYYSQIVNDFQKGDIAEGYSVSREKKESFPLTVTSAQKNPTAFYLCASSTGYNEQFFGPGTRLTVL.

This clone has a single count. The rearrangement joins TRBV27 to TRBJ1-2; D might be TRBD1 (5 bases). The CDR3 loop spans 15 amino acids. Germline loops: CDR1 MNHEY, CDR2 SMNVEV (reference sequence). With 4 bases removed from V and 3 bases from J, the gap between germline ends came to 15 bases. CDR3 nucleotides: TGTGCCAGCAGTTCGGCAGCGACAGTCTACTATGGCTACACCTTC. Amino acids: CASSSAATVYYGYTF.

The chain carries TRBV15 and TRBJ2-2, with D possibly TRBD1 on 6 matching bases. From germline, CDR1 is LNHNV and CDR2 YYDKDF (reference sequence). Deletions cut 0 bases from V and 0 bases from J, with 11 bases between. The CDR3 is 17 amino acids. CDR3 protein: CATSRDRYRANTGELFF. The CDR3 nucleotides are TGTGCCACCAGCAGAGATCGTTACAGGGCGAACACCGGGGAGCTGTTTTTT.

This clone has only one observation. The CDR3: CASSLDPRGSYEQYF. The CDR3 DNA is TGTGCCAGCAGCTTAGATCCCAGGGGCTCCTACGAGCAGTACTTC. The genes are TRBV11-2 and TRBJ2-7; weak D call: TRBD1 (6 bases). The CDR3 runs 15 residues. Per the germline V gene, CDR1 is SGHAT and CDR2 is FQNNGV. Trimming stripped 0 bases from V and 0 bases from J, with 9 bases between. Combining the CDR3 with reference TRBV11-2 and TRBJ2-7 gives the whole variable domain EAGVAQSPRYKIIEKRQSVAFWCNPISGHATLYWYQQILGQGPKLLIQFQNNGVVDDSQLPKDRFSAERLKGVDSTLKIQPAKLEDSAVYLCASSLDPRGSYEQYFGPGTRLTVT.

This clone has only one observation. This chain joins TRBV4-1 and TRBJ2-5; perhaps TRBD2 as D (6 bases). The CDR3 runs to 13 residues. The germline gives CDR1 MGHRA, CDR2 YSYEKL. V lost 3 bases, J lost 3 bases, and 8 bases lay in between. The chain's CDR3 is CASSQVAEETQYF. The CDR3 DNA is TGCGCCAGCAGCCAGGTAGCGGAAGAGACCCAGTACTTC.

The chain employs TRBV5-6 and TRBJ2-7; TRBD1 matches at 7 bases. The CDR3 is 16 residues long. Germline CDR1 reads SGHDT; CDR2 reads YYEEEE. The J segment lost 1 base and the V segment lost 0 bases, leaving 7 bases of the junction unmatched. The CDR3 is CASSLALGQRSYEQYF. The CDR3 bases are TGTGCCAGCAGCTTGGCCTTGGGACAGAGATCCTACGAGCAGTACTTC.

This clone has just a few counts. The chain couples TRBV23-1 to TRBJ2-7, with a tentative D call TRBD1 (5 bases). TRBV23-1 is an open reading frame whose function is uncertain. The CDR3 loop spans 17 amino acids. Trimming left V 4 bases short and J 2 bases short, with 21 bases between. The CDR3 DNA reads as TGCGCCAGCAGTCCCCCCCGTCGACAGTTCCCAACCTACGAGCAGTACGTC. Translation gives CASSPPRRQFPTYEQYV.

J is TRBJ2-5 and V is TRBV18; D remains unclear. This CDR3 is 11 amino acids long. The germline V and J ends were trimmed by 3 bases and 5 bases, with 4 bases remaining between them. Germline assignment: CDR1 KGHSH and CDR2 LQKENI. The CDR3 loop reads CASSPGETQYF. The CDR3, as DNA: TGTGCCAGCTCACCCGGGGAGACCCAGTACTTC.

Turning to this clone: At the DNA level, this CDR3 is encoded by other sequences in the same sample as well. The chain combines TRBV7-2 with TRBJ1-2, with D possibly being TRBD1 (5 bases). The CDR3 extends over 13 amino acids. Deletions cut 0 bases from V and 8 bases from J, with 10 bases between. Germline V gives CDR1 SGHTA, CDR2 FQGNSA. The chain's CDR3 is CASSLALRGGYTF. The CDR3 DNA follows: TGTGCCAGCAGCTTAGCGTTAAGGGGAGGCTACACCTTC.

The chain joins TRBV16 to TRBJ1-2; D uncertain. Germline CDR1 KGHSY, CDR2 FQNENV. V lost 5 bases and J 8 bases, leaving 6 bases between the germline ends. The CDR3 runs 10 residues. The chain's CDR3 is CASSAGGYTF. The CDR3 region has the DNA TGTGCCAGCAGCGCAGGAGGCTACACCTTC.

The rearrangement uses TRBV28 and TRBJ2-3; D might be TRBD1 (5 bases). Germline V CDR1 and CDR2: MDHEN, SYDVKM. Trimming pared 3 bases from V and 2 bases from J, leaving 18 bases between. This CDR3 contains 17 residues. CDR3 region: CASSFTGQGLFTDTQYF. In nucleotides, the CDR3 is TGTGCCAGCAGTTTCACTGGGCAGGGATTATTCACAGATACGCAGTATTTT.

The chain couples TRBV4-3 to TRBJ2-1; D is unresolved. CDR3 length equals 15 residues. V was pared by 0 bases and J by 4 bases, with 10 bases between. Germline values: CDR1 LGHNA, CDR2 YSLEER. As DNA, the CDR3 is TGCGCCAGCAGCCAAGATCCGACACCGTACAATGAGCAGTTCTTC. It specifies CASSQDPTPYNEQFF.

The rearrangement links TRBV30 to TRBJ1-3; D gene uncertain. The germline CDR1 and CDR2 sequences are GTSNPN and SVGIG (reference sequence). V lost 1 base to trimming and J lost 0 bases, with 10 bases between them. CDR3 length: 15 amino acids. The CDR3 is CAWSASLNSGNTIYF. CDR3 DNA sequence: TGTGCCTGGAGTGCATCCCTAAACTCTGGAAACACCATATATTTT.

J is TRBJ2-1 and V is TRBV19, with TRBD2 identical over 8 bases. CDR1 is LNHDA and CDR2 is SQIVND in the germline V gene (reference sequence). The CDR3 runs 14 residues. J gave up 9 bases and V 3 bases, and 7 bases lay outside the gene matches. The CDR3: CASSMTGGPGEQFF. Written as DNA, the CDR3 is TGTGCCAGTAGTATGACGGGGGGGCCGGGTGAGCAGTTCTTC.

The rearrangement joins TRBV9 to TRBJ1-5; D is ambiguous. The CDR3 is 15 amino acids. CDR1 is SGDLS, CDR2 YYNGEE, per germline. Trimming cost V 0 bases and J 0 bases, with 7 bases left between them. The CDR3 nucleotides read TGTGCCAGCAGCGTAGCCGGGAATAGCAATCAGCCCCAGCATTTT. It yields the protein CASSVAGNSNQPQHF.

V usage is TRBV28 and J usage is TRBJ2-7; D gene uncertain. Trimming pared 2 bases from V and 4 bases from J, leaving 15 bases between. Germline V CDR1 and CDR2: MDHEN, SYDVKM. The CDR3 is made up of 15 amino acids. The CDR3 DNA follows: TGTGCCAGCAGTTTAAATTTAGGAGCATCTTACGAGCAGTACGTC. Residues: CASSLNLGASYEQYV.

J is TRBJ2-7 and V is TRBV23-1; possible D gene TRBD1, 5 bases. TRBV23-1 is noted as an ORF with a role that remains uncertain. The CDR3 extends over 15 amino acids. The V end lost 4 bases, the J end lost 3 bases, and 16 bases lay between the germline ends. The CDR3 reads CASSPSTEPLYEQYV. The DNA for the CDR3 is TGCGCCAGCAGTCCATCGACAGAGCCACTCTACGAGCAGTACGTC.

The chain employs TRBV4-2 and TRBJ1-2; 9 positions agree with TRBD1. The CDR3 is 16 amino acids. Losses at the gene ends were 4 bases for V and 8 bases for J; bases not matched to a gene: 14. From germline, CDR1 is LGHNA and CDR2 YNFKEQ. This chain's CDR3 is CASSPSPGTGLVGYTF. Written as DNA, the CDR3 is TGTGCCAGCAGCCCTAGTCCCGGGACAGGGTTGGTCGGCTACACCTTC.

V gene TRBV27 combines with J gene TRBJ2-7; TRBD2 agrees at 8 bases. Germline V gene data show CDR1 as MNHEY and CDR2 as SMNVEV (reference sequence). The V segment lost 5 bases and the J segment 0 bases; nucleotides outside the gene matches: 6. The CDR3 is made up of 15 amino acids. The CDR3 DNA reads TGTGCCAGCAGTCCCCTAGCGGGCGACTCCTACGAGCAGTACTTC. Encoded protein: CASSPLAGDSYEQYF.

The chain links TRBV5-8 to TRBJ1-1; 8 bases fit TRBD1. Per germline, CDR1 SGHTS and CDR2 YDEGEE. The CDR3 consists of 15 residues. V shed 4 bases and J 0 bases; nucleotides not matched to a gene: 5. The CDR3 sequence is CASSVGQGVNTEAFF. The CDR3 region has the DNA TGTGCCAGCAGCGTAGGACAGGGAGTGAACACTGAAGCTTTCTTT.

V and J are TRBV4-3 and TRBJ2-7; TRBD2 agrees at 8 bases. Looked up from germline, CDR1 is LGHNA and CDR2 is YSLEER. V lost 0 bases to trimming and J lost 5 bases; unmatched junction nucleotides: 12. The CDR3 totals 17 residues. The CDR3 DNA reads as TGCGCCAGCAGCCAAGAGTTTGGCGGGAGGTTTAGAGACGAGCAGTACTTC. Its translation: CASSQEFGGRFRDEQYF.

V is TRBV14 and J is TRBJ1-2; D is perhaps TRBD1 (5 bases). The germline V gene has CDR1 SGHDN and CDR2 FVKESK. The CDR3 loop spans 13 amino acids. Trimming shortened V by 1 base and J by 4 bases, and 7 bases separated the two germline ends. CDR3 DNA sequence: TGTGCCAGCAGCCAAGGGGGACTCTATGGCTACACCTTC. This sequence encodes CASSQGGLYGYTF.

J is TRBJ2-1 and V is TRBV6-5; the D is unclear. CDR3 size: 15 residues. In germline, CDR1 is MNHEY, CDR2 SVGAGI. The V end lost 4 bases, the J end lost 6 bases, and 16 bases lay between the germline ends. DNA of the CDR3: TGTGCCAGCAGTTCCCCAAGGAGTTTTTTCAATGAGCAGTTCTTC. Its protein product is CASSSPRSFFNEQFF.

The chain couples TRBV5-1 to TRBJ2-5, with TRBD1 matching 7 bases. The CDR3 extends over 14 amino acids. The trim removed 0 bases at V and 4 bases at J, leaving 3 bases unmatched. Germline V CDR1 and CDR2: SGHRS, YFSETQ. CDR3 coding DNA: TGCGCCAGCAGCTTGGTAGGGGGCCGAGAGACCCAGTACTTC. Protein: CASSLVGGRETQYF.

The V call is TRBV19, the J call TRBJ1-5; 7 bases map to TRBD1. The germline gives CDR1 LNHDA, CDR2 SQIVND (reference sequence). The CDR3 is 13 amino acids. With 7 bases clipped from V and 3 bases from J, the junction kept 3 bases outside the gene matches. Here the CDR3 reads CASNDRDNQPQHF. The CDR3 DNA follows: TGTGCCAGTAATGACAGGGACAATCAGCCCCAGCATTTT.

The chain carries TRBV6-6 and TRBJ2-5; D is possibly TRBD1 (5 bases). V lost 2 bases, J lost 6 bases, and 13 bases lay in between. Germline V lookup: CDR1 MNHNY, CDR2 SVGAGI (reference sequence). The CDR3 contains 14 residues. Here the CDR3 DNA reads TGTGCCAGCAGTTACAATGGGGTGGGGCAGACCCAGTACTTC. Translated: CASSYNGVGQTQYF.

This clone was detected once. The chain uses TRBV4-1 and TRBJ2-5; D uncertain. CDR1 MGHRA and CDR2 YSYEKL come from the germline V gene. The length of the CDR3 is 15 residues. V lost 4 bases and J lost 1, with 13 bases in between. CDR3 sequence (DNA): TGCGCCAGCAGCCCAGCTTGGAGCCCCCAAGAGACCCAGTACTTC. Amino acid sequence: CASSPAWSPQETQYF.